This is a list of T cell receptor beta chains from one sample in a study of graft-versus-host responses after intestinal transplantation. TCRdb's table, derived via immunoSEQ multiplex PCR, lists solely in-frame clones and lacks some. In the table there are under 85,000 clones, 90% of which are singletons. These receptors have no known antigen. The sequenced sample was unstimulated CD8+ T cells sorted from spleen or lymph node cells, obtained before intestinal transplant. The receptors here all came from a human donor who received an intestinal transplant. CDR3s include the opening cysteine and the closing phenylalanine or tryptophan. A D gene is named only where the DNA matches it firmly. Clone size appears in some rows only: once, few, many, or a class for an expanded clone.

TRBJ2-7	TRBD1	TRBV29-1	few	TGCAGCGTTGGGGGGACAGGAGGGTCCTACGAGCAGTACTTC	CSVGGTGGSYEQYF
TRBJ1-2	NA	TRBV9	NA	TGTGCCAGCAGCGTAGGGGGGGAGAGCTATGGCTACACCTTC	CASSVGGESYGYTF
TRBJ2-7	NA	TRBV20-1	once	TGCAGTGCTAGGGCAGATTACGAGCAGTACTTC	CSARADYEQYF
TRBJ2-1	TRBD2	TRBV5-1	NA	TGCGCCAGCAGCTTAGCGGGGGGGAGCTCCTACAATGAGCAGTTCTTC	CASSLAGGSSYNEQFF
TRBJ2-7	TRBD2	TRBV5-1	NA	TGCGCCAGCAGCTTGGGGGGACTAGCGGGTTCCTCCTACGAGCAGTACTTC	CASSLGGLAGSSYEQYF
TRBJ2-7	TRBD1	TRBV5-1	NA	TGCGCCAGCAGCGGAACAGGGGAGTACGAGCAGTACTTC	CASSGTGEYEQYF
TRBJ2-5	NA	TRBV7-8	NA	NA	CASSLVGQGTRYF
TRBJ1-1	NA	TRBV7-9	NA	TGTGCCAGCTCGCCCCCGACGGGTGAAGCTTTCTTT	CASSPPTGEAFF
TRBJ1-3	NA	TRBV2	NA	TGTGCCAGCCAGGGCAGCCCAAACTCTGGAAACACCATATATTTT	CASQGSPNSGNTIYF
TRBJ2-7	NA	TRBV13	NA	TGTGCCAGCAGCGAGGGGACAATGGTCGACGAGCAGTACTTC	CASSEGTMVDEQYF
TRBJ2-7	TRBD1	TRBV4-1	NA	TGCGCCAGCAGCTCCGCACGGACAGGCAACTACGAGCAGTACTTC	CASSSARTGNYEQYF
TRBJ2-7	TRBD2	TRBV9	NA	TGTGCCAGCAGCGTCGGCGGGGGTGGCGAGCAGTACTTC	CASSVGGGGEQYF
TRBJ2-3	NA	TRBV7-9	NA	TGTGCCAGCAGCTTACTAACAGATACGCAGTATTTT	CASSLLTDTQYF